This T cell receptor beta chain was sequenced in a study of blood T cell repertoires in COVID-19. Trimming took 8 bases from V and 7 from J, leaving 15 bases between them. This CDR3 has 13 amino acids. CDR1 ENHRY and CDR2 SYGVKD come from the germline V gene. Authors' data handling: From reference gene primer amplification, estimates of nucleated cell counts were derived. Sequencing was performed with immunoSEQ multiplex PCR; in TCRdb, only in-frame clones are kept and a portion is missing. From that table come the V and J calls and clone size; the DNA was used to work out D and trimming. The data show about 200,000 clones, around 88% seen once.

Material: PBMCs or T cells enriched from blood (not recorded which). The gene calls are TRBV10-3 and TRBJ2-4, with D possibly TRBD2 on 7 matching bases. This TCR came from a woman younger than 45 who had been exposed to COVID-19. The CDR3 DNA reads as TGTGCCATCTGGGCAGGGGAGGGGAACATTCAGTACTTC. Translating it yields CAIWAGEGNIQYF.